One sample yielded the 31 T cell receptor beta chains listed below, sequenced in a study of CXCR3-negative and CXCR3-positive naive CD8 T cells. All TRB cDNA libraries came from 5' RACE performed with UMI labels. Each CDR3 protein gets one entry in TCRdb, which reprocessed the 5' RACE reads and gives no DNA. This repertoire comprises tens of thousands of distinct CDR3 sequences; its ten largest clones make up roughly 0.48%. Their antigen targets remain unknown. Study findings and constraints: Researchers report that CXCR3-positive naive cells carry more hydrophobic TRB CDR3s than CXCR3-negative naive cells.

Sequenced sample: naive CXCR3+ CD8+ T cells from blood. Subset indicated: CD45RO-CCR7+CD27+CD95- naive CD8+ T cells expressing CXCR3 (TNR3+). These receptors all stem from a human donor in good health. Some clones in this sample may be carry-over from other donors' samples.

The chain links TRBV28 to TRBJ2-7; the D call from TCRdb, TRBD1, cannot be confirmed without DNA. The CDR3 consists of 17 residues. Germline loops: CDR1 MDHEN, CDR2 SYDVKM. The CDR3 loop is CASSLWGDRRASYEQYF.

The rearrangement uses TRBV5-5 and TRBJ1-6; TCRdb names TRBD1, which stays unverified in the absence of DNA. There are 16 residues in the CDR3. Germline-derived CDR1 and CDR2 are SGHKS and YYEKEE (reference sequence). The CDR3 spells CASSLGATSYNSPLHF.

The chain carries TRBV12-3 or TRBV12-4 and TRBJ2-1. The CDR3 has 14 residues. CDR3 sequence reads: CASSLNPAYNEQFF.

The chain joins TRBV5-5 to TRBJ2-1. The germline V gene encodes CDR1 SGHKS and CDR2 YYEKEE (reference sequence). The CDR3 runs 12 residues. The CDR3 here is CASSLTENEQFF.

The gene calls are TRBV20-1 and TRBJ2-7; TCRdb reports TRBD2, a call that lacks DNA to check it against. The CDR3 covers 12 residues. Germline V gene lookup returns CDR1 DFQATT and CDR2 SNEGSKA (reference sequence). The chain's CDR3 is CSARGQTYEQYF.

V and J are TRBV28 and TRBJ2-1; TCRdb's D call, TRBD1, is unchecked because there is no DNA. This CDR3 contains 13 residues. Looked up from germline, CDR1 is MDHEN and CDR2 is SYDVKM. This chain's CDR3 is CAISPQGGDEQFF.

The rearrangement joins TRBV5-6 to TRBJ1-2. The CDR3 spans 13 residues. The germline gives CDR1 SGHDT, CDR2 YYEEEE. CDR3 region: CASSSAGSGGYTF.

The gene calls are TRBV7-3 and TRBJ2-1. This CDR3 region has 15 residues. Per the germline V gene, CDR1 is SGHTA and CDR2 is FQGTGA. The CDR3 region is CASSAASFSYNEQFF.

The chain uses TRBV19 and TRBJ2-1; the TCRdb call, TRBD2, lacks DNA for checking. This CDR3 region has 13 residues. Germline loops: CDR1 LNHDA, CDR2 SQIVND (reference sequence). The chain's CDR3 is CASSMGPSNEQFF.

The chain carries TRBV27 and TRBJ1-4; TCRdb names TRBD1, which stays unverified in the absence of DNA. CDR3 length: 14 residues. The germline V gene encodes CDR1 MNHEY and CDR2 SMNVEV (reference sequence). This CDR3 is CASSSREPYEKLFF.

The rearrangement links TRBV6-6 to TRBJ1-2. Germline V CDR1 and CDR2: MNHNY, SVGAGI (reference sequence). The CDR3 has 16 residues. CDR3: CASSHSLTNSNYGYTF.

The chain has TRBV9 and TRBJ2-1. CDR3 length equals 14 residues. Germline CDR1 SGDLS, CDR2 YYNGEE. The CDR3 protein is CASSVGQSYNEQFF.

The V and J genes are TRBV4-1 and TRBJ2-7; the TRBD2 assignment by TCRdb is unverifiable without DNA. The CDR3 contains 15 residues. Germline CDR1 reads MGHRA; CDR2 reads YSYEKL. The CDR3 is CAGSPRTSGTYEQYF.

This chain uses TRBV20-1 with TRBJ2-2; TCRdb lists TRBD2, though no DNA is available to test this call. The CDR3 consists of 13 residues. CDR1 and CDR2 (germline): DFQATT, SNEGSKA (reference sequence). Here the CDR3 reads CSAREAGSGELFF.

The gene calls are TRBV28 and TRBJ2-3; TCRdb returns TRBD1, unconfirmable since there is no DNA. Germline CDR1 reads MDHEN; CDR2 reads SYDVKM. The CDR3 is 15 residues long. CDR3 region: CASQFRDRELDTQYF.

This rearrangement joins TRBV28 to TRBJ2-7. CDR1 MDHEN and CDR2 SYDVKM come from the germline V gene. This CDR3 region has 11 residues. CDR3 in amino acids: CASSYYSEQYF.

The genes are TRBV28 and TRBJ1-1; TCRdb's D gene call, TRBD1, goes unchecked for lack of DNA. The CDR3 spans 16 residues. Germline-derived CDR1 and CDR2 are MDHEN and SYDVKM. The CDR3 reads CASSFWQGAVGTEAFF.

The chain uses TRBV12-3 or TRBV12-4 and TRBJ2-7; TCRdb's D gene call, TRBD1, goes unchecked for lack of DNA. This CDR3 is built from 14 residues. The CDR3 region is CASSLSGQDYEQYF.

This CDR3 is CASRQGVMNTEAFF. The rearrangement joins TRBV7-9 to TRBJ1-1; the D call of TRBD1 rests on TCRdb alone, since no DNA is present to check it. Looked up from germline, CDR1 is SEHNR and CDR2 is FQNEAQ (reference sequence). The CDR3 is 14 amino acids.

The chain is built from TRBV29-1 and TRBJ2-7; the D call of TRBD1 rests on TCRdb alone, since no DNA is present to check it. CDR1 and CDR2 from the germline V gene are SQVTM and ANQGSEA. The CDR3 length is 14 residues. The CDR3 spells CSVEVTGSFYEQYF.

CDR3 protein: CASSYLGDRDEQFF. The chain links TRBV6-5 to TRBJ2-1; TCRdb's assignment of TRBD2 cannot be checked, as there is no DNA. The CDR3 spans 14 residues. Germline-derived CDR1 and CDR2 are MNHEY and SVGAGI.

The chain carries TRBV11-1 and TRBJ2-6; lacking DNA, the TRBD1 call made by TCRdb goes unchecked. Looked up from germline, CDR1 is SGHAT and CDR2 is FQDESV (reference sequence). The CDR3 runs to 15 residues. CDR3 in amino acids: CASSDGTGGANVLTF.

The V call is TRBV3-1, the J call TRBJ2-2; TCRdb returns TRBD1, unconfirmable since there is no DNA. The CDR3 runs to 16 residues. Germline lookup yields CDR1 LGHDT and CDR2 YNNKEL (reference sequence). CDR3: CASSQVESGSAGELFF.

The chain recombines TRBV3-1 with TRBJ1-1. The CDR3 contains 18 residues. The germline V gene encodes CDR1 LGHDT and CDR2 YNNKEL (reference sequence). The CDR3: CASSQRTLSLLMNTEAFF.

This sequence joins TRBV25-1 and TRBJ1-1; TCRdb designates TRBD1, a call that cannot be tested without DNA. CDR1 and CDR2 from the germline V gene are MGHDK and SYGVNS. This CDR3 is 16 amino acids long. The CDR3 here is CASSGRRGEARAEAFF.

The chain joins TRBV20-1 to TRBJ2-7; without DNA, the TCRdb call of TRBD2 cannot be checked. Looked up from germline, CDR1 is DFQATT and CDR2 is SNEGSKA (reference sequence). This CDR3 contains 15 residues. CDR3 loop: CSSSTLEGHVGEQYF.

This chain links TRBV30 with TRBJ1-1; absent DNA, TCRdb's TRBD1 call cannot be checked. Germline CDR1 is GTSNPN and CDR2 is SVGIG (reference sequence). The CDR3 is made up of 11 amino acids. The CDR3 loop reads CAWTGATEAFF. The whole variable domain, remainder taken from reference TRBV30 and TRBJ1-1, is SQTIHQWPATLVQPVGSPLSLECTVEGTSNPNLYWYRQAAGRGLQLLFYSVGIGQISSEVPQNLSASRPQDRQFILSSKKLLLSDSGFYLCAWTGATEAFFGQGTRLTVV.

The J gene is TRBJ2-2, the V gene TRBV12-3 or TRBV12-4; TCRdb's assignment of TRBD2 cannot be checked, as there is no DNA. This CDR3 has 16 residues. The CDR3 sequence: CASTPTLAINTGELFF.

The chain has TRBV3-1 and TRBJ2-3. CDR1 is LGHDT and CDR2 is YNNKEL in the germline V gene (reference sequence). CDR3 length equals 11 residues. The CDR3 sequence is CASSTKDTQYF.

The chain has TRBV7-7 and TRBJ2-7. Germline V gives CDR1 SSHAT, CDR2 FNYEAQ (reference sequence). The CDR3 totals 15 residues. The CDR3 here is CASSLDPGSSYEQYF.

CDR3 sequence reads: CASSRPGQGYEQYF. The chain combines TRBV12-3 or TRBV12-4 with TRBJ2-7; the TCRdb D gene call, TRBD1, has no DNA to confirm it. The CDR3 totals 14 residues.